The rows below give T cell receptor beta chains drawn from one sample of a study of beta chain features in type 1 diabetes. Assay: immunoSEQ multiplex PCR; the TCRdb copy retains only in-frame clones and omits some. Of 600,000 to 700,000 clones listed, 13% are singletons. Sequenced input: naive CD4+ T cells from blood. The receptors shown here come from a man in his late teens or twenties with type 1 diabetes. Each CDR3 is given without its conserved first and last residue. A clone size is listed for some rows: how often the clone was seen (once, few, many), or a class if it is expanded.

TRBJ2-5	TRBV27	few	ASSLSRQHQETQY
TRBJ1-1	TRBV10-3	.	AISLDGNTEAF
TRBJ2-1	TRBV15	.	ATSRDLTGNEQF
TRBJ1-6	TRBV5-4	.	ASSYTGPSYNSPLH
TRBJ2-5	TRBV7-2	.	ASSLVAAYQETQY
TRBJ2-7	TRBV10-3	.	AIMDGSSYEQY
TRBJ2-5	TRBV5-1	.	ASSPPGGETQY
TRBJ2-1	TRBV7-9	.	ASSSSGGFYNEQF
TRBJ2-7	TRBV29-1	few	SVEGLGEQY
TRBJ2-1	TRBV5-1	.	ASSSGTGETLYNEQF
TRBJ2-1	TRBV9	few	ASSRDRDDEQF
TRBJ1-1	TRBV9	.	ASSPQGVVTEAF
TRBJ2-2	TRBV28	.	ASSSSGGNTGELF
TRBJ1-2	TRBV28	.	ASSRDLGQAYGYT
TRBJ2-5	TRBV10-3	.	AISESQGQETQY
TRBJ2-7	TRBV30	.	AWNPGGPYEQY
TRBJ1-6	TRBV2	.	ASLDGYYSPLH
TRBJ2-7	TRBV6-5	few	ASSPGPSSYEQY
TRBJ2-5	TRBV7-9	few	ASSLRAQETQY
TRBJ1-5	TRBV28	few	ASSLGQALH
TRBJ2-5	TRBV29-1	few	SVGLSQETQY
TRBJ1-4	TRBV7-8	.	ASSGQSNEKLF
TRBJ2-2	TRBV6-5	few	ASGENTGELF